This TCR beta chain is from a study of blood T cell repertoires in COVID-19. Overall study context: Samples of COVID-19 (acute and convalescent) were obtained from the United States, Italy and Spain. Nucleic acid was either cDNA or gDNA, and it came from T cells, B-cell-depleted T cells, or PBMCs.

Original data processing: By means of reference gene primer amplification, nucleated cell counts were estimated. Sequenced by immunoSEQ multiplex PCR; TCRdb stores in-frame clones only, minus some. V and J calls and clone size come straight from that table; D and trimming were deduced from the DNA. Among 75,000 or so clones listed, roughly 90% were seen once. The V and J ends lost 7 bases and 1 base respectively, with 10 bases between them. The CDR3 contains 13 residues. Germline-derived CDR1 and CDR2 are MNHEY and SVGAGI. Specimen: peripheral blood. This receptor was identified in a man in his 70s with acute or convalescent COVID-19. The genes are TRBV6-5 and TRBJ1-1; D call uncertain. The CDR3 sequence: CASTPGKNTEAFF. The CDR3 coding sequence is TGTGCCAGCACCCCGGGAAAGAACACTGAAGCTTTCTTT.